Below, one T cell receptor beta chain is given with its context. Trimming removed 2 bases at V and 4 bases at J, with 11 bases between. Germline V gene data show CDR1 as LGHDT and CDR2 as YNNKEL (reference sequence). The CDR3 has 14 amino acids. Generated by immunoSEQ multiplex PCR, the TCRdb table keeps only in-frame clones and is missing some. The repertoire consists of roughly 230,000 clones, with roughly 84% occurring once and the leading ten covering around 3.5%. This sample is drawn from a study of blood T cell repertoires in COVID-19. The chain links TRBV3-1 (or the pseudogene TRBV3-2) to TRBJ1-1; D ambiguous. Sequenced sample: peripheral blood. The TCR originated in a woman aged 80 or over with acute or convalescent COVID-19. CDR3 loop: CASSQLESGTEAFF. The CDR3 DNA sequence: TGTGCCAGCAGCCAACTCGAGTCGGGCACTGAAGCTTTCTTT.